The rows below give T cell receptor beta chains drawn from one sample of a study of T-cell reconstitution after alpha-beta-depleted transplantation in children. TCRdb itself ran the PCR reads through MiXCR, one entry per CDR3 protein. The table has 500,000 to 750,000 distinct CDR3 sequences, over 10% seen once; the top ten hold around 2%. Sequencing used PBMCs, mostly from graft donor cells, obtained 360 days after TCRalphabeta/CD19-depleted stem cell transplant. These receptors were collected from a male patient between 5 and 17 years old who had a stem cell transplant for acute myeloid leukemia, so the T cells may come from the graft donor. CDR3s include the opening cysteine and the closing phenylalanine or tryptophan. A D gene is named only where the DNA matches it firmly. Clone size appears in some rows only: once, few, many, or a class for an expanded clone.

j_call,v_call,d_call,clone_size,cdr3_aa,cdr3_nt
TRBJ2-3,TRBV5-1,TRBD2,many,CASSWAGERTDTQYF,TGCGCCAGCAGCTGGGCGGGAGAGCGCACAGATACGCAGTATTTT
TRBJ2-1,TRBV20-1,-,-,CSAKGSHNEQFF,TGCAGTGCTAAGGGTAGCCACAATGAGCAGTTCTTC
TRBJ2-7,TRBV28,TRBD2,many,CASSYGRVVYEQYF,TGTGCCAGCAGTTACGGGAGGGTTGTCTACGAGCAGTACTTC
TRBJ2-5,TRBV28,-,-,CASSPRTGEETQYF,TGTGCCAGCAGTCCAAGGACGGGGGAAGAGACCCAGTACTTC
TRBJ1-2,TRBV4-3,-,many,CASSQDPGGRDGYTF,TGCGCCAGCAGCCAAGATCCCGGGGGGCGGGATGGCTACACCTTC
TRBJ2-7,TRBV4-2,TRBD1,-,CASSQLGQGVYEQYF,TGTGCCAGCAGCCAACTGGGACAGGGTGTCTACGAGCAGTACTTC
TRBJ2-2,TRBV4-2,-,few,CASSQRARGTPRLTGELFF,TGTGCCAGCAGCCAACGGGCGAGGGGAACTCCCAGACTCACCGGGGAGCTGTTTTTT
TRBJ1-6,TRBV27,TRBD1,few,CASSFPGQGLRNSPLHF,TGTGCCAGCAGCTTCCCGGGACAGGGCCTGAGAAATTCACCCCTCCACTTT
TRBJ2-1,TRBV29-1,TRBD2,many,CSVGRWGTSSYYNEQFF,TGCAGCGTTGGTAGGTGGGGGACTAGCTCGTACTACAATGAGCAGTTCTTC
TRBJ2-7,TRBV7-2,-,few,CASSFKPAGSSYEQYF,TGTGCCAGCAGCTTTAAACCAGCGGGCTCCTCCTACGAGCAGTACTTC
TRBJ2-1,TRBV7-3,-,few,CASSFTSPYNEQFF,TGTGCCAGCAGCTTCACTAGTCCCTACAATGAGCAGTTCTTC
TRBJ2-1,TRBV9,TRBD2,few,CASSVRASGMDEQFF,TGTGCCAGCAGCGTAAGAGCTAGCGGGATGGATGAGCAGTTCTTC
TRBJ2-1,TRBV5-1,-,-,CASSWPRGASVNEQFF,TGCGCCAGCAGCTGGCCCAGGGGCGCATCGGTCAATGAGCAGTTCTTC
TRBJ2-3,TRBV20-1,-,many,CSASLNTQYF,TGCAGTGCTAGTTTGAATACGCAGTATTTT
TRBJ2-5,TRBV7-9,TRBD2,-,CASGGTSGPTQETQYF,TGTGCCAGCGGTGGGACTAGCGGGCCCACACAAGAGACCCAGTACTTC
TRBJ2-7,TRBV6-5,-,few,CASSSSYSYEQYF,TGTGCCAGCAGTTCGAGCTATTCCTACGAGCAGTACTTC
TRBJ2-2,TRBV12-3/TRBV12-4,-,few,CASSFGGTYNTGELFF,TGTGCCAGCAGTTTTGGGGGGACTTACAACACCGGGGAGCTGTTTTTT
TRBJ2-5,TRBV20-1,TRBD2,many,CSAPLAGAETQYF,TGCAGTGCACCGCTAGCGGGAGCAGAGACCCAGTACTTC
TRBJ2-2,TRBV9,TRBD2,few,CASSVDPGGGTGELFF,TGTGCCAGCAGCGTAGATCCGGGAGGGGGGACCGGGGAGCTGTTTTTT
TRBJ2-5,TRBV11-1,-,once,CASSFQGVGRETQYF,TGTGCCAGCAGCTTCCAGGGTGTGGGCCGGGAGACCCAGTACTTC
TRBJ2-7,TRBV3-1,TRBD2,-,CASSPQLAGIYEQYF,TGTGCCAGCAGCCCCCAGTTAGCGGGAATCTACGAGCAGTACTTC
TRBJ2-7,TRBV15,TRBD1,-,CATSRDLWDRGFYEQYF,TGTGCCACCAGCAGAGATCTCTGGGACAGGGGTTTCTACGAGCAGTACTTC
TRBJ2-7,TRBV15,-,many,CATSRYGFSYEQYF,TGTGCCACCAGCAGATATGGTTTCTCCTACGAGCAGTACTTC
TRBJ2-7,TRBV7-7,TRBD2,-,CASSLYPGLNYEQYF,TGTGCTAGCAGCTTATACCCGGGACTAAACTACGAGCAGTACTTC
TRBJ2-7,TRBV4-3,-,-,CASSQDRTNHPYEQYF,TGCGCCAGCAGCCAAGACCGGACTAACCACCCCTACGAGCAGTACTTC
TRBJ2-2,TRBV27,-,-,CASSQPSLNTGELFF,TGTGCCAGCAGCCAGCCCTCCCTGAACACCGGGGAGCTGTTTTTT
TRBJ2-6,TRBV25-1,TRBD1,-,CASSAGTAIAGANVLTF,TGTGCCAGCAGTGCCGGGACAGCCATCGCTGGGGCCAACGTCCTGACTTTC
TRBJ2-7,TRBV29-1,TRBD2,-,CSVGTGLARTYEQYF,TGCAGCGTTGGAACGGGACTAGCGAGGACCTACGAGCAGTACTTC
TRBJ2-4,TRBV4-3,TRBD1,few,CASSQYGTGPAKNIQYF,TGCGCCAGCAGCCAATACGGGACAGGTCCTGCCAAAAACATTCAGTACTTC
TRBJ2-2,TRBV14,TRBD2,few,CASSQTGGTGELFF,TGTGCCAGCAGCCAAACGGGGGGGACCGGGGAGCTGTTTTTT
TRBJ2-3,TRBV20-1,-,many,CSAENRGGSTDTQYF,TGCAGTGCTGAGAACAGGGGAGGAAGCACAGATACGCAGTATTTT
TRBJ2-7,TRBV9,TRBD1,-,CASSVGGGAYGQYF,TGTGCCAGCAGCGTAGGAGGGGGCGCTTACGGGCAGTACTTC
TRBJ2-7,TRBV3-1,TRBD2,-,CASSQDGGTAGDEQYF,TGTGCCAGCAGCCAAGATGGAGGCACAGCGGGGGACGAGCAGTACTTC
TRBJ2-3,TRBV9,TRBD2,many,CASSVLGTSGMTDTQYF,TGTGCCAGCAGCGTTCTCGGGACTAGCGGGATGACAGATACGCAGTATTTT
TRBJ2-3,TRBV7-7,-,few,CASSLSGILTDTQYF,TGTGCTAGCAGCTTATCAGGGATACTCACAGATACGCAGTATTTT
TRBJ2-1,TRBV20-1,TRBD2,-,CSAEGLAGNEQFF,TGCAGTGCTGAGGGACTAGCGGGAAATGAGCAGTTCTTC
TRBJ2-5,TRBV29-1,-,many,CSYKQETQYF,TGCAGCTACAAACAAGAGACCCAGTACTTC
TRBJ2-7,TRBV7-6,TRBD2,-,CASSSHRGRASYEQYF,TGTGCCAGCAGCTCCCATCGCGGGAGGGCATCCTACGAGCAGTACTTC
TRBJ2-3,TRBV6-1,TRBD1,few,CASTIDRGDSTDTQYF,TGTGCCAGCACAATCGACAGGGGCGATAGCACAGATACGCAGTATTTT
TRBJ2-5,TRBV7-2,TRBD1,few,CASSARDRVFETQYF,TGTGCCAGCAGCGCCCGGGACAGGGTGTTTGAGACCCAGTACTTC
TRBJ2-7,TRBV5-1,-,many,CASSNGAYEQYF,TGCGCCAGCAGTAACGGAGCCTACGAGCAGTACTTC
TRBJ2-5,TRBV7-7,-,-,CASSLTGPAETQYF,TGTGCTAGCAGCTTGACAGGACCGGCAGAGACCCAGTACTTC
TRBJ2-3,TRBV14,TRBD2,few,CASSQEPGLAGVVTDTQYF,TGTGCCAGCAGCCAGGAGCCGGGACTAGCGGGAGTGGTTACAGATACGCAGTATTTT
TRBJ2-1,TRBV10-3,-,many,CAITLDSRDEQFF,TGTGCCATCACCCTGGACAGCCGCGATGAGCAGTTCTTC
TRBJ2-1,TRBV6-4,TRBD2,few,CASSEGTRTNEQFF,TGTGCCAGCAGTGAGGGGACTAGAACCAATGAGCAGTTCTTC
TRBJ2-7,TRBV30,-,once,CAWSVGAGGGYEQYF,TGTGCCTGGAGTGTGGGAGCGGGTGGGGGCTACGAGCAGTACTTC
TRBJ2-5,TRBV20-1,TRBD1,-,CSASGDSQETQYF,TGCAGTGCTAGTGGGGACAGCCAAGAGACCCAGTACTTC
TRBJ2-3,TRBV2,TRBD2,-,CASSEKGAGTSPTISTDTQYF,TGTGCCAGCAGTGAGAAGGGCGCTGGGACTAGCCCAACTATTAGCACAGATACGCAGTATTTT
TRBJ2-2,TRBV30,-,-,CAWSVRRRANTGELFF,TGTGCCTGGAGTGTACGGAGACGGGCGAACACCGGGGAGCTGTTTTTT
TRBJ2-3,TRBV27,TRBD1,many,CASSPGTGGSDTQYF,TGTGCCAGCAGTCCCGGGACAGGGGGATCAGATACGCAGTATTTT